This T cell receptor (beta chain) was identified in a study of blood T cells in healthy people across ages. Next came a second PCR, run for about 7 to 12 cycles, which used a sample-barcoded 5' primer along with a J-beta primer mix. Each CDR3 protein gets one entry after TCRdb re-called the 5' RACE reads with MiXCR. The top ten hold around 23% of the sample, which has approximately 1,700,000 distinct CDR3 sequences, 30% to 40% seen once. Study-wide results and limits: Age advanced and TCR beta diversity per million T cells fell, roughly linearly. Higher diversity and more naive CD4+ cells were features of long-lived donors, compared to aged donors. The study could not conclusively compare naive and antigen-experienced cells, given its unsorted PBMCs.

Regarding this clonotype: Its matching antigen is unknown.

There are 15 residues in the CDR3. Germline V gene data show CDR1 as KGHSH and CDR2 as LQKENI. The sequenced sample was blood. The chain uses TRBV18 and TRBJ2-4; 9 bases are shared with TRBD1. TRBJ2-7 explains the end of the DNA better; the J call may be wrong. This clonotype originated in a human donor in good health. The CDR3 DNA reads TGTGCCAGCTCACCAGGGACAGGGAAAACACACGAGCAGTACTTC. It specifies CASSPGTGKTHEQYF.